Included here is one TCR beta chain sequence, with context. The CDR3 is 17 residues long. CDR1 and CDR2 (germline): SGHDT, YYEEEE. With 0 bases removed from V and 1 base from J, the gap between germline ends came to 16 bases. The data were obtained in a study of blood T cell repertoires in COVID-19. Across the study: Material from acute and convalescent COVID-19 was sourced from the United States, Italy and Spain. T cells, B-cell-depleted T cells, or PBMCs supplied cDNA or gDNA.

Under the authors' procedure: Reference gene primer amplification yielded estimated nucleated cell counts. TCRdb's table, derived via immunoSEQ multiplex PCR, lists solely in-frame clones and lacks some. V and J calls and clone size are given by that table; D and trimming were obtained from the DNA. The sample includes about 98,000 clones, about 89% of them seen just once. The specimen sequenced was peripheral blood. V and J are TRBV5-6 and TRBJ2-5, with D possibly being TRBD1 (5 bases). The clonotype was recovered from a man aged 50 or older with acute or convalescent COVID-19. The CDR3 DNA sequence: TGTGCCAGCAGCTTGGCCCTCATAGACAGAGGCCAAGAGACCCAGTACTTC. Its protein is CASSLALIDRGQETQYF.